The 6 T cell receptor beta chains below all came from one sample that was sequenced in a study of blood T cells in healthy people across ages. For the second PCR, which ran for about 7 to 11 cycles, a sample-barcoded 5' primer and a J-beta primer mix were used. Each CDR3 protein is one row after TCRdb ran MiXCR on the 5' RACE reads. The sample has roughly 1,500,000 distinct CDR3 sequences, about 43% seen once. Input material: blood. Receptor source: a woman aged 18-29 years in good health.

This sequence joins TRBV27 and TRBJ1-5; TRBD1 aligns across 7 bases. Germline V CDR1 and CDR2: MNHEY, SMNVEV (reference sequence). The CDR3 extends over 19 amino acids. The ends lost 4 bases at V and 0 bases at J; junction bases unmatched: 15. The CDR3 here is CASSWPQGGEINSNQPQHF. The CDR3 DNA sequence: TGTGCCAGCAGTTGGCCCCAGGGGGGCGAGATTAATAGCAATCAGCCCCAGCATTTT.

The rearrangement joins TRBV7-2 to TRBJ2-1, with D maybe TRBD2 (5 bases). The germline V gene has CDR1 SGHTA and CDR2 FQGNSA. The CDR3 runs to 14 residues. The germline V and J ends were trimmed by 5 bases and 5 bases, with 13 bases remaining between them. In DNA form, the CDR3 reads TGTGCCAGCAGCCCGCGGGCAGCCGACAATGAGCAGTTCTTC. It translates to CASSPRAADNEQFF.

This clonotype was seen a few times. The V and J genes are TRBV12-3 or TRBV12-4 and TRBJ1-2, with 10 bases fitting TRBD1. V dropped 5 bases and J dropped 13; count of bases not matched to a gene: 19. The CDR3 sequence is 16 residues long. The CDR3 loop reads CASSRRTYRDRGGFTF. The CDR3 region has the DNA TGTGCCAGCAGTCGCCGCACCTACCGGGACAGGGGAGGGTTCACCTTC.

This rearrangement joins TRBV4-1 to TRBJ2-1; D is perhaps TRBD2 (6 bases). Germline assignment: CDR1 MGHRA and CDR2 YSYEKL. There are 17 residues in the CDR3. Trimming took off 4 bases at V and 0 bases at J, with 16 bases between the two ends. CDR3 region: CASSREDYTSSYNEQFF. The CDR3 nucleotides are TGCGCCAGCAGCCGAGAGGACTACACAAGCTCCTACAATGAGCAGTTCTTC.

The count of this clonotype is one. A much larger clone is a single base away; this may be a read error. The chain uses TRBV11-2 and TRBJ2-4; D is tentatively TRBD1 or TRBD2 (5 bases each). The germline gives CDR1 SGHAT, CDR2 FQNNGV. This CDR3 is built from 15 residues. The CDR3, as DNA: TGTGTCAGCAGCCCCCAAGCCGGGACGGATGGAAAGCAGTACTTC. Amino acids: CVSSPQAGTDGKQYF.

This clonotype was observed a few times. The CDR3 DNA sequence: TGTGCCAGCAGCCAAGACCCCTCGGGACTAGCGGAGGAATGGACCTACAATGAGCAGTACTTC. It translates to CASSQDPSGLAEEWTYNEQYF. The rearrangement uses TRBV4-2 and TRBJ2-1, with 11 positions matching TRBD2. The J call may be incorrect, as the DNA end agrees better with TRBJ2-7. The CDR3 is 21 residues long. CDR1 LGHNA and CDR2 YNFKEQ come from the germline V gene.